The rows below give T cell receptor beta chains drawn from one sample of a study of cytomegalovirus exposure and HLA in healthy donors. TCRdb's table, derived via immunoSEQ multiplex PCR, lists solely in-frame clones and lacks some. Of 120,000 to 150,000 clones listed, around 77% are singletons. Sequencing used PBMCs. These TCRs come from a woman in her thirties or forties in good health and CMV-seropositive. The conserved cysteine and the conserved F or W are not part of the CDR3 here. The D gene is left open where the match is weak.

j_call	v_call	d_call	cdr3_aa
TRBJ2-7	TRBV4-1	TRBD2	ASSQEQTSGGLEQY
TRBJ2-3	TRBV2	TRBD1	ASSSTGGISTDTQY
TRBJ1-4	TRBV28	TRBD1	ATYEGANEKLF
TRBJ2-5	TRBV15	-	ATSRDEQIQETQY
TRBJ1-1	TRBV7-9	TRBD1	ASSSPRGQGKDTEAF
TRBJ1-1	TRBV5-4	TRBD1	ASSSPTGLNTEAF
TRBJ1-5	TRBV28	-	ASSLAGAAQPQH
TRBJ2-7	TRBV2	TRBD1	ASSGTGDREQY
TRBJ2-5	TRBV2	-	ASSGGAGGKRVWETQY
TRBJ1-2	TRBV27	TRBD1	ASSSLPPGGRNYGYT
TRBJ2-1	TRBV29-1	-	SVGGSEGGDQF
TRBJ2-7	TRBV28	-	ASSGSAATNRPYEQY
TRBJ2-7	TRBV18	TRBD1	ASSPPFGQGMYEQY
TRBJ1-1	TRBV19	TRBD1	ASTVGQGVTEAF
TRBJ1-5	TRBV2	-	ASSRGAVGNQPQH
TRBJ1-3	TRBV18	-	ASSPPRQSSGNTIY
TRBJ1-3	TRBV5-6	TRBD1	ASSFRDRGLFGNTIY
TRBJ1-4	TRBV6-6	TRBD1	ASSSQGAGEKLF
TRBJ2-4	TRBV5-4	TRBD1	ASSVALGQAIKNIQY
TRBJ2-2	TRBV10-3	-	AISDTVTNTGELF
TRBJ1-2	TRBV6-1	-	ASSELGPDYGYT
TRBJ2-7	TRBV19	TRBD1	ASSPGTGAYEQY
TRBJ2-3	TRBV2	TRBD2	ASSERVKRGVYTDTQY
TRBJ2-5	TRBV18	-	ASSPGTQQETQY
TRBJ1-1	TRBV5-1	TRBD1	ASSLARQGGTEAF
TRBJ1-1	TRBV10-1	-	ASSESPGNAEAF
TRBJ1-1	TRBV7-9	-	ASSLSPEAF
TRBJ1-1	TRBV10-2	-	ASSDGGHTEAF
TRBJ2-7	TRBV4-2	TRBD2	ASSPFGGGIYEQY
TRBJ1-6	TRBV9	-	ASSVGGSPLH
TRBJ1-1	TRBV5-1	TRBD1	ASSFEGGADPF
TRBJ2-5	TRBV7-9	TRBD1	ASSLGTGGEGETQY
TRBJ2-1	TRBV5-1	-	ASSLKNNEQF
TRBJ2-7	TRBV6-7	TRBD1	ASSCMDRWTHEQY
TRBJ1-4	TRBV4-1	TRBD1	ASSQGDRVNEKLF
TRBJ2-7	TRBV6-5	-	ASSTRDTRLYEQY
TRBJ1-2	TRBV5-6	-	ASSPYYSANYGYT
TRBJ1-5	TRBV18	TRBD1	ASSTSGTGQQPQH
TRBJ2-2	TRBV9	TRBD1	ASHGQVNTGELF
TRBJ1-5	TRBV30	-	AWSIESLFGQPQH
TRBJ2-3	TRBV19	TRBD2	ASSISSGGSTDTQY
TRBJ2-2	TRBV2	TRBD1	ASEGQGGTGELF
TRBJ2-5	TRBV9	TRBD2	ASSVGGGGARETQY
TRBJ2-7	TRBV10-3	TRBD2	AIRTSGGYEQY
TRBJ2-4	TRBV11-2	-	ASSSPTALAKNIQY
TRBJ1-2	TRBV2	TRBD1	ASTDRVGSYT
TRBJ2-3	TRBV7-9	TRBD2	SSSLAGAQDTQY
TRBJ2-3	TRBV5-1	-	ASSEQGTDTQY
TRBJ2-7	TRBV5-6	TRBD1	ASSFPQGNYYEQY
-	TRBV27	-	ASSPSEAFSYEQY
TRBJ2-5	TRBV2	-	ASSDLRVSPY
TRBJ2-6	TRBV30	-	AWSEQGPGANVLT
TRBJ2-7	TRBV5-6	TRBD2	ASSSGRAYEQY